Below are 26 T cell receptor beta chains sequenced from a single sample in a study of blood T cell repertoires in COVID-19. Produced via immunoSEQ multiplex PCR; TCRdb's table is partial and in-frame only. This repertoire shows 150,000 or so clones, over 75% found once; its top ten account for 10% to 15%. The sample was peripheral blood. The receptors shown here come from a man aged 18 to 30 with COVID-19, enrolled during active disease.

This chain joins TRBV18 and TRBJ2-1, with 11 positions matching TRBD2. The junction had 26 bases not matched to a gene; V was cut back by 2 bases and J by 14 bases. The CDR3 has 20 amino acids. Germline lookup yields CDR1 KGHSH and CDR2 LQKENI. This CDR3 is CASSPRPQEARTTSGGMEFF. CDR3 in DNA: TGTGCCAGCTCACCAAGACCCCAAGAGGCGCGGACTACTAGCGGGGGAATGGAGTTCTTC.

This chain joins TRBV28 and TRBJ2-1, with 14 bases identical to TRBD2. V was clipped by 4 bases and J by 6 bases; unmatched bases: 8. In germline, CDR1 is MDHEN, CDR2 SYDVKM. The length of the CDR3 is 17 residues. The CDR3 sequence: CASSSRGLAGGGNEQFF. Here the CDR3 DNA reads TGTGCCAGCAGTTCCAGAGGACTAGCGGGAGGAGGCAATGAGCAGTTCTTC. Together with reference TRBV28 and TRBJ2-1, the CDR3 gives the full variable domain: DVKVTQSSRYLVKRTGEKVFLECVQDMDHENMFWYRQDPGLGLRLIYFSYDVKMKEKGDIPEGYSVSREKKERFSLILESASTNQTSMYLCASSSRGLAGGGNEQFFGPGTRLTVL.

This rearrangement joins TRBV29-1 to TRBJ2-2, with D possibly being TRBD1 (6 bases). Trimming shortened V by 5 bases and J by 5 bases, and 9 bases separated the two germline ends. The length of the CDR3 is 12 residues. Looked up from germline, CDR1 is SQVTM and CDR2 is ANQGSEA. As DNA, the CDR3 is TGCAGCGTTTCAGGGGAAACCGGGGAGCTGTTTTTT. This gives the protein CSVSGETGELFF.

This clone has only one observation. DNA of the CDR3: TGTGCCAGCAGTGTGGTAGCGGGAGGGCCGGGCTCCTACGAGCAGTACTTC. Residues: CASSVVAGGPGSYEQYF. The rearrangement links TRBV25-1 to TRBJ2-7; 11 nucleotides align to TRBD2. V shed 4 bases, J shed 0 bases, and the junction held 8 bases outside the gene matches. This CDR3 spans 17 amino acids. Germline-derived CDR1 and CDR2 are MGHDK and SYGVNS.

The rearrangement uses TRBV10-3 and TRBJ2-1, with 9 bases aligning to TRBD2. J lost 2 bases, V lost 3 bases, and 8 bases had no gene match. CDR1 ENHRY and CDR2 SYGVKD come from the germline V gene. CDR3 length: 17 amino acids. CDR3 nucleotides: TGTGCCATCAGTGATCCCATGAGCGGGAGGACCTACAATGAGCAGTTCTTC. Translated, it gives CAISDPMSGRTYNEQFF.

The rearrangement joins TRBV28 to TRBJ2-2; 8 positions agree with TRBD2. V gave up 3 bases and J gave up 6 bases; unmatched junction bases: 3. The length of the CDR3 is 14 residues. Looked up from germline, CDR1 is MDHEN and CDR2 is SYDVKM. CDR3 sequence: CASSFLLAAGELFF. The DNA for the CDR3 is TGTGCCAGCAGTTTTTTACTAGCGGCCGGGGAGCTGTTTTTT. Full variable domain (outside the CDR3, taken from reference TRBV28 and TRBJ2-2): DVKVTQSSRYLVKRTGEKVFLECVQDMDHENMFWYRQDPGLGLRLIYFSYDVKMKEKGDIPEGYSVSREKKERFSLILESASTNQTSMYLCASSFLLAAGELFFGEGSRLTVL.

The chain is built from TRBV6-5 and TRBJ1-6, with TRBD1 matching 7 bases. There are 15 residues in the CDR3. From germline, CDR1 is MNHEY and CDR2 SVGAGI. V shed 6 bases and J 8 bases; nucleotides not matched to a gene: 10. CDR3 sequence: CASRQGQILDSPLHF. For the CDR3, the DNA is TGTGCCAGCAGACAGGGACAGATCTTGGATTCACCCCTCCACTTT.

J is TRBJ2-1 and V is TRBV12-3 or TRBV12-4; a possible D gene is TRBD1 (5 bases). CDR3 size: 13 residues. With 5 bases removed from V and 4 bases from J, the gap between germline ends came to 9 bases. CDR3 nucleotide sequence: TGTGCCAGCAGTCCACAGGAATACAATGAGCAGTTCTTC. Amino acid sequence: CASSPQEYNEQFF.

The chain couples TRBV10-2 to TRBJ2-1; D gene uncertain. CDR1 and CDR2 (germline): WSHSY, SAAADI. The CDR3 totals 15 residues. V dropped 0 bases and J dropped 0 bases, with 6 bases sitting between them. This chain's CDR3 is CASSESTLSYNEQFF. The CDR3 DNA reads TGCGCCAGCAGTGAGTCAACTCTCTCCTACAATGAGCAGTTCTTC.

The CDR3 spells CASSHRGGNYNEQFF. CDR3 nucleotide sequence: TGCGCCAGCAGTCACAGGGGGGGAAACTACAATGAGCAGTTCTTC. This rearrangement joins TRBV5-1 to TRBJ2-1, with TRBD1 as a possible D gene (8 bases). V shed 5 bases and J shed 3 bases, with 15 bases lying between them. The CDR3 totals 15 residues. Germline values: CDR1 SGHRS, CDR2 YFSETQ.

This sequence joins TRBV29-1 and TRBJ2-7, with 13 nucleotides matching TRBD2. V lost 6 bases and J lost 0; bases outside the gene matches: 8. In germline, CDR1 is SQVTM, CDR2 ANQGSEA. This CDR3 contains 16 residues. The DNA of the CDR3 is TGCAGCGTCGGAGGACTAGCGGGAGTGGCCTCCTACGAGCAGTACTTC. This translates into CSVGGLAGVASYEQYF.

The rearrangement uses TRBV3-1 (or the pseudogene TRBV3-2) and TRBJ1-2, with D perhaps matching TRBD1 (5 bases). Germline V lookup: CDR1 LGHDT, CDR2 YNNKEL (reference sequence). V lost 1 base and J 4 bases, leaving 19 bases between the germline ends. The CDR3 spans 17 residues. CDR3 sequence: CASSQGGPLHGGYGYTF. CDR3 bases: TGTGCCAGCAGCCAAGGGGGACCTCTACACGGGGGCTATGGCTACACCTTC.

This clone was counted a single time. The V gene is TRBV11-1, the J gene TRBJ2-5, with 8 bases fitting TRBD2. Germline CDR1 is SGHAT and CDR2 is FQDESV (reference sequence). Trimming took 3 bases from V and 5 from J; bases not matched to a gene: 8. The CDR3 is made up of 15 amino acids. CDR3 protein: CASSFDGGGRETQYF. The DNA for the CDR3 is TGTGCCAGCAGCTTCGACGGGGGGGGCCGGGAGACCCAGTACTTC.

This chain uses TRBV5-1 with TRBJ1-3, with 10 bases lining up with TRBD1. The CDR3 covers 15 residues. Looked up from germline, CDR1 is SGHRS and CDR2 is YFSETQ. Unmatched junction bases numbered 5, after V lost 0 bases and J lost 8 bases. The CDR3 is CASSLEGQGLDTIYF. The CDR3 region has the DNA TGCGCCAGCAGCTTGGAGGGACAGGGGTTGGACACCATATATTTT.

This clone came up many times. The CDR3 reads CASSQGQGAGGYTF. Here the CDR3 DNA reads TGTGCCAGCAGCCAAGGACAGGGGGCGGGAGGCTACACCTTC. The chain recombines TRBV3-1 (or the pseudogene TRBV3-2) with TRBJ1-2; 10 bases match TRBD1. V was clipped by 1 base and J by 8 bases; unmatched bases: 4. Germline V CDR1 and CDR2: LGHDT, YNNKEL (reference sequence). The CDR3 sequence is 14 residues long.

This chain connects TRBV5-6 to TRBJ1-2; tentatively, D is TRBD1 (5 bases). Germline assignment: CDR1 SGHDT and CDR2 YYEEEE. This CDR3 has 13 amino acids. V lost 3 bases, J lost 7 bases, and 13 bases lay in between. The CDR3: CASSSPGGVGYTF. For the CDR3, the DNA is TGTGCCAGCAGCTCCCCGGGGGGAGTTGGCTACACCTTC.

The chain recombines TRBV15 with TRBJ2-1; tentatively, D is TRBD2 (5 bases). Germline CDR1 is LNHNV and CDR2 is YYDKDF (reference sequence). Trimming shortened V by 1 base and J by 5 bases, and 9 bases separated the two germline ends. The CDR3 is made up of 14 amino acids. The CDR3, as DNA: TGTGCCACCAGCAGAGGAAAGGGAGACAATGAGCAGTTCTTC. Its protein is CATSRGKGDNEQFF.

The chain has TRBV5-6 and TRBJ2-1, with 9 bases lining up with TRBD2. CDR1 and CDR2 (germline): SGHDT, YYEEEE. The V and J ends lost 5 bases and 4 bases, in that order; junction bases with no gene match: 1. This CDR3 comprises 13 residues. CDR3 loop: CASRAGGYNEQFF. In DNA, the CDR3 is TGTGCCAGCAGGGCGGGAGGGTACAATGAGCAGTTCTTC.

This clone was recorded only once. The chain has TRBV6-5 and TRBJ2-7; the match to TRBD2 covers 7 bases. V lost 6 bases to trimming and J lost 5 bases; unmatched junction nucleotides: 13. Germline CDR1 reads MNHEY; CDR2 reads SVGAGI. The CDR3 is 15 residues long. For the CDR3, the DNA is TGTGCCAGCAGAAAGGGTGGCGGGAGAGGGGACGAGCAGTACTTC. Translating gives CASRKGGGRGDEQYF.

This clone showed up just once. The rearrangement uses TRBV30 and TRBJ2-2; D possibly corresponds to TRBD1 (6 bases). Trimming took 4 bases from V and 1 from J, leaving 7 bases between them. The CDR3 has 13 residues. Germline V gives CDR1 GTSNPN, CDR2 SVGIG (reference sequence). CDR3 nucleotide sequence: TGTGCCTGGAAAGGGGGGAACACCGGGGAGCTGTTTTTT. This gives the protein CAWKGGNTGELFF.

This clone was counted between two and nine times. The chain couples TRBV11-2 to TRBJ1-1, with D possibly TRBD1 on 6 matching bases. The CDR3 is made up of 17 amino acids. Trimming left V 0 bases short and J 1 base short, with 15 bases between. Germline V CDR1 and CDR2: SGHAT, FQNNGV. The CDR3 bases are TGTGCCAGCAGCTTAGAACCCCTATTACAGGGGAACACTGAAGCTTTCTTT. This sequence encodes CASSLEPLLQGNTEAFF.

The CDR3 DNA is TGTGCCAGTAGTATCGCCCTAGCAATGGGGTTCGAGCAGTACTTC. This translates into CASSIALAMGFEQYF. The chain combines TRBV19 with TRBJ2-7, with D perhaps matching TRBD2 (5 bases). V was cut by 3 bases and J by 6 bases, with 18 bases left in between. The CDR3 spans 15 residues. CDR1 is LNHDA and CDR2 is SQIVND in the germline V gene (reference sequence). Drawing the rest from reference TRBV19 and TRBJ2-7, the complete variable domain is DGGITQSPKYLFRKEGQNVTLSCEQNLNHDAMYWYRQDPGQGLRLIYYSQIVNDFQKGDIAEGYSVSREKKESFPLTVTSAQKNPTAFYLCASSIALAMGFEQYFGPGTRLTVT.

V gene TRBV18 combines with J gene TRBJ2-2; a possible D gene is TRBD2 (6 bases). The CDR3 consists of 16 residues. With 4 bases removed from V and 4 bases from J, the gap between germline ends came to 16 bases. Germline CDR1 KGHSH, CDR2 LQKENI. The CDR3 bases are TGTGCCAGCTCACGAGGAACGGGAGAGGCCACCGGGGAGCTGTTTTTT. Amino acids: CASSRGTGEATGELFF.

CDR3 amino acids: CASTLYPLYEQYF. The CDR3 DNA reads TGTGCCAGCACCCTTTATCCCCTCTACGAGCAGTACTTC. The V call is TRBV6-6, the J call TRBJ2-7; D is ambiguous. This CDR3 spans 13 amino acids. Germline lookup yields CDR1 MNHNY and CDR2 SVGAGI (reference sequence). V lost 7 bases and J 3 bases, leaving 13 bases between the germline ends.

V gene TRBV7-2 combines with J gene TRBJ2-5, with TRBD2 as a possible D gene (6 bases). Germline V gene lookup returns CDR1 SGHTA and CDR2 FQGNSA. The V end was cut by 5 bases, the J end by 10 bases, with 23 bases between. The CDR3 has 15 amino acids. CDR3 protein: CASSPGLLVLVSQYF. In DNA form, the CDR3 reads TGTGCCAGCAGCCCGGGACTGCTTGTTCTGGTGAGCCAGTACTTC. The full variable domain, rest sourced from reference TRBV7-2 and TRBJ2-5, is GAGVSQSPSNKVTEKGKDVELRCDPISGHTALYWYRQSLGQGLEFLIYFQGNSAPDKSGLPSDRFSAERTGGSVSTLTIQRTQQEDSAVYLCASSPGLLVLVSQYFGPGTRLLVL.

V and J are TRBV28 and TRBJ1-1, with D perhaps TRBD1 (6 bases). The CDR3 totals 14 residues. The ends were cut back, 3 bases at V and 3 bases at J, with 11 bases in the middle. In germline, CDR1 is MDHEN, CDR2 SYDVKM. The CDR3 DNA is TGTGCCAGCAGTTTGACAGGTTGGGACACTGAAGCTTTCTTT. It is translated as CASSLTGWDTEAFF.